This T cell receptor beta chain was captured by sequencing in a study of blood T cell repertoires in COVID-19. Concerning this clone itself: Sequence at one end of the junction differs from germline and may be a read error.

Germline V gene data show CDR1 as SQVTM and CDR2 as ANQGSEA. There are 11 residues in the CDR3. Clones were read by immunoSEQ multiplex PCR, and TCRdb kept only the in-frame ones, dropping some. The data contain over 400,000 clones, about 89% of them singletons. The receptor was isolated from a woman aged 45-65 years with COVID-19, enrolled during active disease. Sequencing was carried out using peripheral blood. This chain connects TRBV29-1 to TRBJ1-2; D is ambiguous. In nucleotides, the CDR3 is TGCAGCGTCGCTCCCGGAGGCCCCCGAGTCTTC. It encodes CSVAPGGPRVF. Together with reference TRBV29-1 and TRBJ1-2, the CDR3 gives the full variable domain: SAVISQKPSRDICQRGTSLTIQCQVDSQVTMMFWYRQQPGQSLTLIATANQGSEATYESGFVIDKFPISRPNLTFSTLTVSNMSPEDSSIYLCSVAPGGPRVFGSGTRLTVV.